Below are 15 T cell receptor beta chains sequenced from a single sample in a study of blood T cell repertoires in COVID-19. Produced via immunoSEQ multiplex PCR; TCRdb's table is partial and in-frame only. In the table there are about 170,000 clones, roughly nine tenths of which are singletons. The sequenced sample consisted of peripheral blood. The receptors here all came from a man aged 55 to 70 with acute or convalescent COVID-19.

This rearrangement joins TRBV27 to TRBJ2-1, with TRBD1 as a possible D gene (5 bases). Trimming removed 2 bases at V and 15 bases at J, with 17 bases between. CDR3 length: 13 residues. CDR1 and CDR2 (germline): MNHEY, SMNVEV (reference sequence). In nucleotides, the CDR3 is TGTGCCAGCAGTTTAAGCAGGACAACCCTTTTGTTCTTC. Encoded protein: CASSLSRTTLLFF.

The chain has TRBV23-1 and TRBJ1-4; 8 nucleotides agree with TRBD1. TRBV23-1 is reported as an ORF; its role is uncertain. This CDR3 has 13 residues. J gave up 5 bases and V 6 bases, and 2 bases lay outside the gene matches. As DNA, the CDR3 is TGCGCCAGCAGCCGGACAGGGAATGAAAAACTGTTTTTT. It translates to CASSRTGNEKLFF.

This clone showed up just once. Germline is not matched at one junction end, which may reflect a read error. The genes are TRBV11-3 and TRBJ1-2; D unresolved. The CDR3 has 13 residues. CDR1 is SGHNT, CDR2 YENEEA, per germline. CDR3: CASSSPPNYGYTF. As DNA, the CDR3 is TGTGCCAGCAGCAGCCCACCTAACTATGGCTACACTTTC.

The genes are TRBV14 and TRBJ1-4; TRBD1 is a possible D gene (6 bases). Trimming took off 4 bases at V and 8 bases at J, with 20 bases between the two ends. The CDR3 contains 16 residues. Germline loops: CDR1 SGHDN, CDR2 FVKESK. The chain's CDR3 is CASSLKIYRVLEKLFF. The CDR3 DNA reads as TGTGCCAGCAGCCTCAAGATATACAGGGTTCTGGAAAAACTGTTTTTT.

The chain has TRBV6-5 and TRBJ1-6, with no clear D. This CDR3 is 15 amino acids long. V shed 5 bases and J shed 4 bases, with 12 bases lying between them. Germline V gives CDR1 MNHEY, CDR2 SVGAGI. The CDR3 reads CASSPLFAYNSPLHF. The CDR3 region has the DNA TGTGCCAGCAGTCCCCTGTTCGCGTATAATTCACCCCTCCACTTT.

This clone was recorded only once. Written as DNA, the CDR3 is TGTGCCAGCAGTTACTCTGGGGGCGCCTCTGGAAACACCATATATTTT. Its protein product is CASSYSGGASGNTIYF. The rearrangement uses TRBV6-6 and TRBJ1-3; weak D call: TRBD1 (6 bases). Trimming cost V 0 bases and J 0 bases, with 9 bases left between them. CDR3 length: 16 residues. Germline values: CDR1 MNHNY, CDR2 SVGAGI (reference sequence).

The chain carries TRBV10-3 and TRBJ1-2; D remains unclear. The germline gives CDR1 ENHRY, CDR2 SYGVKD. V was trimmed by 2 bases and J by 0 bases, leaving 4 bases between them. The CDR3 is made up of 13 amino acids. In DNA, the CDR3 is TGTGCCATCAGTGAGACAGCTAACTATGGCTACACCTTC. Amino acids: CAISETANYGYTF.

V and J are TRBV10-3 and TRBJ1-2; TRBD1 might be the D (6 bases). Trimming removed 4 bases at V and 5 bases at J, with 11 bases between. This CDR3 is 13 amino acids long. CDR1 is ENHRY, CDR2 SYGVKD, per germline. The CDR3 DNA follows: TGTGCCATCAGTGCGCGGACAGATTATGGCTACACCTTC. Translated, it gives CAISARTDYGYTF.

Here the CDR3 reads CAISLTDNTGELFF. CDR3 DNA: TGTGCCATCAGCCTGACAGACAACACCGGGGAGCTGTTTTTT. The chain has TRBV10-3 and TRBJ2-2; weak D call: TRBD1 (5 bases). The CDR3 length is 14 residues. Germline CDR1 and CDR2: ENHRY and SYGVKD. The V end was cut by 6 bases, the J end by 2 bases, with 10 bases between.

The chain recombines TRBV9 with TRBJ2-7; the match to TRBD2 covers 8 bases. Germline CDR1 is SGDLS and CDR2 is YYNGEE. The CDR3 runs to 16 residues. V dropped 4 bases and J dropped 3; count of bases not matched to a gene: 12. The DNA of the CDR3 is TGTGCCAGCAGCCTCGGCCAGACTAGCGTGATCTACGAGCAGTACTTC. Its translation is CASSLGQTSVIYEQYF.

In its sample, this clone was seen once. The rearrangement uses TRBV19 and TRBJ1-2; possibly TRBD1 for D (6 bases). The CDR3 extends over 16 amino acids. With 3 bases removed from V and 4 bases from J, the gap between germline ends came to 18 bases. Germline assignment: CDR1 LNHDA and CDR2 SQIVND (reference sequence). The CDR3: CASSMGYRVLGYGYTF. In DNA, the CDR3 is TGTGCCAGTAGTATGGGTTACAGGGTTCTAGGCTATGGCTACACCTTC. Full variable domain (rest looked up from reference TRBV19 and TRBJ1-2): DGGITQSPKYLFRKEGQNVTLSCEQNLNHDAMYWYRQDPGQGLRLIYYSQIVNDFQKGDIAEGYSVSREKKESFPLTVTSAQKNPTAFYLCASSMGYRVLGYGYTFGSGTRLTVV.

This sequence joins TRBV19 and TRBJ2-1, with D possibly being TRBD2 (6 bases). From germline, CDR1 is LNHDA and CDR2 SQIVND (reference sequence). The CDR3 sequence is 14 residues long. V was trimmed by 7 bases and J by 8 bases, leaving 18 bases between them. The chain's CDR3 is CASTLLGGNDEQFF. The DNA for the CDR3 is TGTGCCAGTACTCTCCTCGGGGGTAACGATGAGCAGTTCTTC.

The gene calls are TRBV7-9 and TRBJ1-4, with D perhaps TRBD1 (6 bases). This CDR3 spans 15 amino acids. The V end was cut by 4 bases, the J end by 4 bases, with 13 bases between. Germline assignment: CDR1 SEHNR and CDR2 FQNEAQ (reference sequence). As DNA, the CDR3 is TGTGCCAGCAGCTCAGGCGGGGGGCTTAATGAAAAACTGTTTTTT. This sequence encodes CASSSGGGLNEKLFF.

The chain links TRBV30 to TRBJ2-7; a possible D gene is TRBD2 (5 bases). Looked up from germline, CDR1 is GTSNPN and CDR2 is SVGIG (reference sequence). The length of the CDR3 is 13 residues. Trimming took off 1 base at V and 7 bases at J, with 14 bases between the two ends. Written as DNA, the CDR3 is TGTGCCTGGAGTGCACGGAGCCGAGGGGAGCAGTACTTC. Amino acid sequence: CAWSARSRGEQYF.

The chain carries TRBV6-5 and TRBJ2-2; 7 nucleotides agree with TRBD2. The V segment lost 2 bases and the J segment 7 bases; nucleotides outside the gene matches: 7. The CDR3 length is 15 residues. CDR1 is MNHEY, CDR2 SVGAGI, per germline. CDR3 residues: CASSYRGLVGGELFF. The CDR3 DNA is TGTGCCAGCAGTTACCGAGGACTAGTCGGCGGGGAGCTGTTTTTT.